This TCR beta chain was documented in a study of blood T cell repertoires in COVID-19. Overall study context: The origin of the acute and convalescent COVID-19 samples was the United States, Italy and Spain.

Repertoires were generated with immunoSEQ multiplex PCR, while TCRdb's copy carries only in-frame clones and drops some. The sample has some 320,000 clones, around 89% seen once. The sequence came from a woman in her 30s who had recovered from COVID-19. The sample comprised peripheral blood.

The CDR3 reads CASSFVSELQYF. The CDR3 bases are TGTGCCAGCAGCTTTGTGAGCGAACTGCAGTACTTC. The chain carries TRBV7-2 and TRBJ2-7; no reliable D call. Germline V lookup: CDR1 SGHTA, CDR2 FQGNSA. The CDR3 is 12 amino acids. Trimming left V 3 bases short and J 9 bases short, with 12 bases between.